This paragraph covers one T cell receptor (beta chain) sequence. The entry originates in a study of T cells in Graves' hyperthyroidism and ophthalmopathy. Amplified regions were TCR beta CDR3 sequences from RNA transcripts. Carried out on the TCR CDR3, a first-round RT-PCR used the HTBI primer set. TCRdb independently ran MiXCR on the multiplex PCR reads; one entry per CDR3 protein. The sample lists over 700,000 distinct CDR3 sequences; over 35% were seen once. This clonotype was obtained from a man between 18 and 35 years old with Graves' hyperthyroidism. Material for sequencing was blood.

In DNA, the CDR3 is TGTGCCAGCGGTAGCGGTGATAGCGAGCAGTACTTC. It encodes CASGSGDSEQYF. V is TRBV11-2 and J is TRBJ2-7, with D possibly TRBD2 on 6 matching bases. Germline assignment: CDR1 SGHAT and CDR2 FQNNGV. Deletions cut 8 bases from V and 6 bases from J, with 14 bases between. The CDR3 is 12 residues long. The whole variable domain, filled in from reference TRBV11-2 and TRBJ2-7, reads EAGVAQSPRYKIIEKRQSVAFWCNPISGHATLYWYQQILGQGPKLLIQFQNNGVVDDSQLPKDRFSAERLKGVDSTLKIQPAKLEDSAVYLCASGSGDSEQYFGPGTRLTVT.